This section outlines one TCR beta chain sequence together with its context. Its antigen remains unknown. The same CDR3 can be traced to other DNA sequences in this sample. Each of the donors was a healthy adult who was HIV-negative and had not had a recent acute infection or vaccination. Every one of the donors was a Caucasian adult that lived in Nashville, Tennessee. The data stem from a study of shared clonotypes between healthy human individuals. The V end lost 3 bases, the J end lost 0 bases, and 10 bases lay between the germline ends. The length of the CDR3 is 15 residues. Looked up from germline, CDR1 is LNHDA and CDR2 is SQIVND (reference sequence). Here immunoSEQ multiplex PCR was the method, and the copy in TCRdb shows in-frame clones only, minus some. The sample yields some 660,000 clones, around 73% seen once. General study findings and limits: A generally larger estimated richness was seen in naive subsets than in memory subsets. In a few donors, around 5.5% of naive CD4 clonotypes appeared in common.

The gene calls are TRBV19 and TRBJ2-3; TRBD1 or TRBD2 may be the D gene (5 bases each). The sequence derives from a woman under 40 in good health. The sequenced sample consisted of memory CD4+ T cells sorted from blood. Subset: CD45RA-negative fraction. CDR3 region: CASSIGTVSTDTQYF. The DNA of the CDR3 is TGTGCCAGTAGTATCGGGACGGTTAGCACAGATACGCAGTATTTT.